Shown below are 8 T cell receptor beta chains from a single sample sequenced in a study of cytomegalovirus exposure and HLA in healthy donors. The PCR contained 60 Vbeta and 13 Jbeta primers. Method: immunoSEQ multiplex PCR; TCRdb's copy keeps in-frame clones and lacks some. Of around 190,000 clones listed, around 84% were seen once; the top ten hold 1.5% to 2%. The material sequenced was PBMCs. The receptor source for this set is a woman younger than 30 in good health and CMV-seronegative.

V usage is TRBV5-4 and J usage is TRBJ1-2, with D perhaps TRBD1 (6 bases). This CDR3 contains 15 residues. The germline V and J ends were trimmed by 4 bases and 0 bases, with 13 bases remaining between them. From germline, CDR1 is SGHNT and CDR2 YYREEE (reference sequence). DNA for the CDR3: TGTGCCAGCAGCCCCCAGACAGGAGCTAACTATGGCTACACCTTC. It codes for CASSPQTGANYGYTF.

The chain employs TRBV30 and TRBJ1-5; unclear D gene. Germline-derived CDR1 and CDR2 are GTSNPN and SVGIG (reference sequence). Trimming took 2 bases from V and 0 from J, leaving 11 bases between them. This CDR3 has 15 amino acids. CDR3 sequence: CAWSSGSHSNQPQHF. The DNA of the CDR3 is TGTGCCTGGAGTTCGGGTTCCCATAGCAATCAGCCCCAGCATTTT.

This sequence joins TRBV29-1 and TRBJ2-1; possible D gene TRBD2, 6 bases. V lost 7 bases and J lost 9, with 16 bases in between. In germline, CDR1 is SQVTM, CDR2 ANQGSEA. The length of the CDR3 is 12 residues. The CDR3 DNA follows: TGCAGCGGCGGGACTGCGAGAGGTGAGCAGTTCTTC. This sequence encodes CSGGTARGEQFF.

V gene TRBV6-4 combines with J gene TRBJ1-1; 7 bases fit TRBD1. The CDR3 is made up of 15 amino acids. Per the germline V gene, CDR1 is MRHNA and CDR2 is SNTAGT. Trimming cost V 4 bases and J 1 base; bases outside gene matches: 6. The CDR3 DNA reads as TGTGCCAGCAGTGCGTCGGGGACAGCGAACACTGAAGCTTTCTTT. It codes for CASSASGTANTEAFF.

The genes are TRBV6-1 and TRBJ1-1, with D perhaps TRBD1 (6 bases). CDR3 length: 15 residues. Germline V gene sequence: CDR1 MNHNS, CDR2 SASEGT. Trimming stripped 5 bases from V and 0 bases from J, with 13 bases between. CDR3 sequence reads: CASSSPDSLNTEAFF. Written as DNA, the CDR3 is TGTGCCAGCAGTTCCCCGGACAGTTTGAACACTGAAGCTTTCTTT.

The chain is built from TRBV10-1 and TRBJ1-1, with TRBD1 as a possible D gene (6 bases). The CDR3 loop spans 12 amino acids. Germline V gene lookup returns CDR1 WNHNN and CDR2 SYGVQD (reference sequence). V was pared by 6 bases and J by 8 bases, with 13 bases between. As DNA, the CDR3 is TGCGCCAGCAGCCAGAACAGGGCCGAAGCTTTCTTT. This gives the protein CASSQNRAEAFF.

The CDR3 sequence: CASSASEVYEQFF. CDR3 sequence (DNA): TGTGCCAGCAGCGCTAGCGAGGTCTATGAGCAGTTCTTC. The chain couples TRBV7-9 to TRBJ2-1, with D perhaps matching TRBD2 (6 bases). From germline, CDR1 is SEHNR and CDR2 FQNEAQ (reference sequence). V dropped 5 bases and J dropped 8 bases, with 13 bases sitting between them. CDR3 length: 13 residues.

The V gene is TRBV6-5, the J gene TRBJ1-1; 8 nucleotides line up with TRBD1. After removal of 2 bases from V and 8 bases from J, the junction contained 4 bases not matched to a gene. The germline CDR1 and CDR2 sequences are MNHEY and SVGAGI. This CDR3 contains 13 residues. The CDR3 protein is CASSYQGAREAFF. Here the CDR3 DNA reads TGTGCCAGCAGTTACCAGGGGGCTCGGGAAGCTTTCTTT.